This T cell receptor beta chain was sequenced in a study of PD-L1 blockade in urothelial cancer. The ends lost 0 bases at V and 0 bases at J; junction bases unmatched: 6. Germline V CDR1 and CDR2: SGHNT, YYREEE (reference sequence). This CDR3 is 17 amino acids long. The method was immunoSEQ multiplex PCR; TCRdb's version includes in-frame clones alone and lacks a portion of them. The data show fewer than 45,000 clones, over 70% seen once. The sample here was PBMCs, taken around atezolizumab (anti-PD-L1) treatment. The TCR comes from a man aged 55 to 70 with urothelial cancer. The V gene is TRBV5-4, the J gene TRBJ2-1, with TRBD2 matching 7 bases. The CDR3 here is CASSLGRGSSSYNEQFF. The CDR3 DNA is TGTGCCAGCAGCTTGGGGCGGGGGTCTAGCTCCTACAATGAGCAGTTCTTC.